A selection of T cell receptor beta chains follows, all from one sample in a study of T cells in Graves' hyperthyroidism and ophthalmopathy. One entry per CDR3 protein results from TCRdb running MiXCR on the multiplex PCR reads. Among fewer than 700,000 distinct CDR3 sequences listed, under 20% were seen once. Sequencing was done on a sample of blood. The receptors here all came from a woman aged 18-30 years with Graves' ophthalmopathy. The CDR3 runs from the conserved cysteine through the conserved F or W. D genes are given only for firm matches. Not all rows give a size; the values are once, few, many and, for expanded clones, a class.

TRBV20-1	few	TRBJ2-6	TRBD1	TGCAGTGCTAGATCAGGGGGACAATGGCCCTCCGGGGCCAACGTCCTGACTTTC	CSARSGGQWPSGANVLTF
TRBV7-2	-	TRBJ2-3	-	TGTGCCAGCAGCGTAAAAGATACGCAGTATTTT	CASSVKDTQYF
TRBV28	-	TRBJ1-5	-	TGTGCCGCTGCAAGGGGAGGAAATCAGCCCCAGCATTTT	CAAARGGNQPQHF
TRBV5-1	-	TRBJ1-2	-	TGCGCCAGCAGCTTGCCGGAGACCTATGGCTACACCTTC	CASSLPETYGYTF
TRBV4-1	many	TRBJ2-3	-	TGCGCCAGCAGCCAAGACCCCTCCGGTACGCAGTATTTT	CASSQDPSGTQYF
TRBV6-4	many	TRBJ2-7	-	TGTGCCAGTCAAACTACTAGCAAGAACGAGCAGTACTTC	CASQTTSKNEQYF
TRBV29-1	few	TRBJ2-7	TRBD1	TGCAGCGTGCCAGGGGGCTACGAGCAGTACTTC	CSVPGGYEQYF
TRBV29-1	many	TRBJ2-1	TRBD2	TGCAGCGTTGATAACCTAGCGGACAATGAGCAGTTCTTC	CSVDNLADNEQFF
TRBV5-1	many	TRBJ1-4	-	TGCGCCAGCAGCTTGCACTTCGACAGGACTAATGAAAAACTGTTTTTT	CASSLHFDRTNEKLFF
TRBV30	many	TRBJ2-1	-	TGTGCCTGGAGTGACCGTCCCCGCTACAATGAGCAGTTCTTC	CAWSDRPRYNEQFF
TRBV18	many	TRBJ2-3	TRBD2	TGTGCCAGCTCACCACCCCGTGCGGGGGGGCAGTATTTT	CASSPPRAGGQYF